This passage covers 16 T cell receptor beta chains from one sample sequenced in a study of T cells after yellow fever vaccination. One entry per CDR3 protein, called by TCRdb with MiXCR from the 5' RACE reads. The sample shows 500,000 to 700,000 distinct CDR3 sequences, 19% of them seen only once. Sequenced material: PBMCs, taken 15 days after the yellow fever booster vaccination. These receptor sequences come from a young man who received the YFV17D yellow fever vaccine.

This clonotype was counted a few times. The chain employs TRBV30 and TRBJ2-5; 7 bases line up with TRBD2. The CDR3 covers 14 residues. Germline V gene lookup returns CDR1 GTSNPN and CDR2 SVGIG (reference sequence). The CDR3 DNA reads TGTTCTCTGGAGATGGCGGGAGTGGGGGAGACCCAGTACTTC. Translating gives CSLEMAGVGETQYF.

This clonotype was detected a few times. The chain links TRBV5-5 to TRBJ1-5, with TRBD1 matching 8 bases. Trimming at V came to 3 bases and at J to 9 bases, leaving 8 bases not matched to a gene. Germline values: CDR1 SGHKS, CDR2 YYEKEE (reference sequence). There are 14 residues in the CDR3. As DNA, the CDR3 is TGTGCCAGCAGCTCAGGACAGGGTATATTGCCCCAGCATTTT. Protein sequence: CASSSGQGILPQHF.

V and J are TRBV12-3 or TRBV12-4 and TRBJ2-7; possibly TRBD2 for D (6 bases). The length of the CDR3 is 15 residues. V was clipped by 4 bases and J by 5 bases, with 18 bases between them. In nucleotides, the CDR3 is TGTGCCAGCAGTTCCATAGCGGCCCCGCCGCACGAGCAGTACTTC. Translating it yields CASSSIAAPPHEQYF.

This clonotype was counted only a few times. V is TRBV9 and J is TRBJ2-7; TRBD2 matches 10 bases. Germline V gene data show CDR1 as SGDLS and CDR2 as YYNGEE. V shed 7 bases and J 5 bases; nucleotides not matched to a gene: 9. CDR3 size: 14 residues. The chain's CDR3 is CASRRGLASDEQYF. Written as DNA, the CDR3 is TGTGCCAGCCGCCGGGGACTAGCGTCAGACGAGCAGTACTTC.

V usage is TRBV5-4 and J usage is TRBJ2-7, with D perhaps matching TRBD1 (5 bases). In germline, CDR1 is SGHNT, CDR2 YYREEE (reference sequence). Trimming took off 4 bases at V and 6 bases at J, with 11 bases between the two ends. The length of the CDR3 is 12 residues. CDR3 DNA: TGTGCCAGCAGCGCCGGACAAGGCGAGCAGTACTTC. Amino acids: CASSAGQGEQYF.

In this sample, this clonotype turned up a few times. The CDR3 here is CSTRTLGETQYF. The CDR3 DNA reads TGCAGCACGAGAACATTGGGGGAGACCCAGTACTTC. This chain joins TRBV29-1 and TRBJ2-5; D is unclear. Trimming removed 8 bases from V and 5 bases from J, with 15 bases in between. Germline values: CDR1 SQVTM, CDR2 ANQGSEA. The CDR3 sequence is 12 residues long. Full variable domain (remainder filled in from reference TRBV29-1 and TRBJ2-5): SAVISQKPSRDICQRGTSLTIQCQVDSQVTMMFWYRQQPGQSLTLIATANQGSEATYESGFVIDKFPISRPNLTFSTLTVSNMSPEDSSIYLCSTRTLGETQYFGPGTRLLVL.

This clonotype was recorded at least ten times. The V call is TRBV20-1, the J call TRBJ2-5, with D unresolved. V dropped 3 bases and J dropped 2 bases, with 7 bases sitting between them. The CDR3 consists of 12 residues. Germline CDR1 DFQATT, CDR2 SNEGSKA (reference sequence). The CDR3 here is CSARVGQETQYF. CDR3 coding DNA: TGCAGTGCTAGGGTGGGGCAAGAGACCCAGTACTTC.

J is TRBJ2-1 and V is TRBV20-1; D perhaps matches TRBD1 (6 bases). CDR1 is DFQATT and CDR2 is SNEGSKA in the germline V gene (reference sequence). The CDR3 is 14 residues long. V was trimmed by 6 bases and J by 8 bases, leaving 20 bases between them. DNA of the CDR3: TGCAGTGCCTCGAAAGGGGGATCTGGGGATGAGCAGTTCTTC. Protein: CSASKGGSGDEQFF.

This clonotype occurred a few times. V usage is TRBV19 and J usage is TRBJ2-3; D is undetermined. Germline-derived CDR1 and CDR2 are LNHDA and SQIVND (reference sequence). The CDR3 spans 14 residues. V was cut by 2 bases and J by 2 bases, with 8 bases left in between. The DNA of the CDR3 is TGTGCCAGTAGTATACCCCGCGACACAGATACGCAGTATTTT. Protein sequence: CASSIPRDTDTQYF. Complete variable domain (other parts from reference TRBV19 and TRBJ2-3): DGGITQSPKYLFRKEGQNVTLSCEQNLNHDAMYWYRQDPGQGLRLIYYSQIVNDFQKGDIAEGYSVSREKKESFPLTVTSAQKNPTAFYLCASSIPRDTDTQYFGPGTRLTVL.

The rearrangement joins TRBV9 to TRBJ2-3; 7 positions match TRBD1. The V gene end was trimmed by 4 bases and the J gene end by 6 bases; junction bases not matched to a gene: 5. Germline V CDR1 and CDR2: SGDLS, YYNGEE. The CDR3 loop spans 13 amino acids. CDR3 protein: CASSLSQGDTQYF. For the CDR3, the DNA is TGTGCCAGCAGCTTGTCACAGGGGGATACGCAGTATTTT.

This clonotype was recorded a few times. J is TRBJ2-7 and V is TRBV28, with a tentative D call TRBD2 (6 bases). V was trimmed by 7 bases and J by 5 bases, leaving 12 bases between them. This CDR3 has 12 residues. Germline lookup yields CDR1 MDHEN and CDR2 SYDVKM. CDR3: CASKSSVHEQYF. The CDR3 DNA reads as TGTGCCAGCAAGTCTAGCGTACACGAGCAGTACTTC. Together with reference TRBV28 and TRBJ2-7, the CDR3 gives the full variable domain: DVKVTQSSRYLVKRTGEKVFLECVQDMDHENMFWYRQDPGLGLRLIYFSYDVKMKEKGDIPEGYSVSREKKERFSLILESASTNQTSMYLCASKSSVHEQYFGPGTRLTVT.

The gene calls are TRBV10-3 and TRBJ2-5; D remains ambiguous. The CDR3 contains 12 residues. The germline V gene encodes CDR1 ENHRY and CDR2 SYGVKD. The germline V and J ends were trimmed by 1 base and 5 bases, with 5 bases remaining between them. The CDR3 loop is CAISELDETQYF. The CDR3 nucleotides read TGTGCCATCAGTGAGTTGGATGAGACCCAGTACTTC.

The chain combines TRBV9 with TRBJ2-6; TRBD2 matches 7 bases. CDR1 and CDR2 from the germline V gene are SGDLS and YYNGEE. The CDR3 is made up of 17 amino acids. V lost 0 bases to trimming and J lost 2 bases; unmatched junction nucleotides: 5. CDR3 in amino acids: CASSVATRGAGANVLTF. In DNA, the CDR3 is TGTGCCAGCAGCGTAGCTACCCGGGGGGCTGGGGCCAACGTCCTGACTTTC.

The rearrangement links TRBV4-1 to TRBJ2-1, with TRBD2 identical over 11 bases. Germline V gene sequence: CDR1 MGHRA, CDR2 YSYEKL. The trim removed 0 bases at V and 3 bases at J, leaving 7 bases unmatched. There are 18 residues in the CDR3. CDR3 residues: CASSQDTSGSPDYNEQFF. The CDR3 region has the DNA TGCGCCAGCAGCCAAGATACTAGCGGGAGCCCTGACTACAATGAGCAGTTCTTC.

The DNA of the CDR3 is TGTGCCAGCAGCTTGGTTCGGGGGCGAGGCTATGGCTACACCTTC. This translates into CASSLVRGRGYGYTF. The V gene is TRBV5-5, the J gene TRBJ1-2; possibly TRBD1 for D (6 bases). Looked up from germline, CDR1 is SGHKS and CDR2 is YYEKEE (reference sequence). With 0 bases removed from V and 4 bases from J, the gap between germline ends came to 13 bases. The CDR3 is 15 residues long.

This clonotype was seen a few times. The rearrangement uses TRBV29-1 and TRBJ1-1; a weak D match, TRBD1 (5 bases). Looked up from germline, CDR1 is SQVTM and CDR2 is ANQGSEA. V lost 6 bases to trimming and J lost 1 base, with 12 bases between them. The CDR3 contains 13 residues. DNA of the CDR3: TGCAGCGTGTTAGGACACACGAACACTGAAGCTTTCTTT. Translated: CSVLGHTNTEAFF.